The 32 T cell receptor beta chains listed next were all sequenced from one sample in a study of T cell changes during pregnancy in multiple sclerosis. The data were produced by immunoSEQ multiplex PCR, yet TCRdb's version contains in-frame clones alone and is incomplete. The sample holds over 45,000 clones, about 87% seen once. The source material was peripheral blood, sampled in the first trimester of pregnancy. These receptors were collected from a female donor with multiple sclerosis, enrolled in a pregnancy study.

V and J are TRBV6-5 and TRBJ2-7; D might be TRBD1 (6 bases). This CDR3 contains 12 residues. CDR1 and CDR2 (germline): MNHEY, SVGAGI. V was clipped by 11 bases and J by 8 bases, with 19 bases between them. The CDR3 DNA sequence: TGTGCCGCATCCCGACAAGGACAGAAGCAGTACTTC. It translates to CAASRQGQKQYF.

The chain employs TRBV19 and TRBJ1-2, with 10 bases lining up with TRBD1. The trim removed 5 bases at V and 7 bases at J, leaving 7 bases unmatched. Per germline, CDR1 LNHDA and CDR2 SQIVND (reference sequence). This CDR3 region has 14 residues. The CDR3 DNA reads TGTGCCAGTAGTCTTCGGGACAGGGGAGGTGGCTACACCTTC. This translates into CASSLRDRGGGYTF. The full variable domain, its missing parts supplied by reference TRBV19 and TRBJ1-2, is DGGITQSPKYLFRKEGQNVTLSCEQNLNHDAMYWYRQDPGQGLRLIYYSQIVNDFQKGDIAEGYSVSREKKESFPLTVTSAQKNPTAFYLCASSLRDRGGGYTFGSGTRLTVV.

The rearrangement uses TRBV5-4 and TRBJ2-1; D may be TRBD1 (8 bases). Germline CDR1 SGHNT, CDR2 YYREEE (reference sequence). Trimming stripped 4 bases from V and 9 bases from J, with 20 bases between. The CDR3 contains 15 residues. CDR3 in amino acids: CASSHTQGGGGEQFF. As DNA, the CDR3 is TGTGCCAGCAGCCACACACAGGGGGGCGGGGGTGAGCAGTTCTTC.

J is TRBJ2-7 and V is TRBV4-2; 7 bases fit TRBD2. CDR1 LGHNA and CDR2 YNFKEQ come from the germline V gene. The CDR3 has 15 residues. Unmatched junction bases numbered 2, after V lost 0 bases and J lost 0 bases. The CDR3 DNA sequence: TGTGCCAGCAGCCAAGAATGGACTAGCTCCTACGAGCAGTACTTC. Amino acids: CASSQEWTSSYEQYF.

The J gene is TRBJ1-5, the V gene TRBV28, with 11 positions matching TRBD1. J lost 2 bases, V lost 5 bases, and 5 bases had no gene match. Germline V gene sequence: CDR1 MDHEN, CDR2 SYDVKM. The CDR3 is 16 residues long. The CDR3 loop is CASSQDRGPRNQPQHF. The CDR3 DNA is TGTGCCAGCAGTCAGGACAGGGGGCCCCGCAATCAGCCCCAGCATTTT.

The chain has TRBV2 and TRBJ2-3, with 12 bases that match TRBD2. The CDR3 totals 18 residues. Germline V gene data show CDR1 as SNHLY and CDR2 as FYNNEI. The V gene end was trimmed by 3 bases and the J gene end by 0 bases; junction bases not matched to a gene: 7. The CDR3 sequence is CASSEMLAGGLSTDTQYF. CDR3 nucleotides: TGTGCCAGCAGTGAGATGCTAGCGGGGGGGCTAAGCACAGATACGCAGTATTTT.

The genes are TRBV9 and TRBJ2-1; 10 nucleotides match TRBD2. Germline-derived CDR1 and CDR2 are SGDLS and YYNGEE. This CDR3 has 16 residues. With 4 bases clipped from V and 3 bases from J, the junction kept 7 bases outside the gene matches. The CDR3 sequence is CASSLSGGAFYNEQFF. The CDR3 coding sequence is TGTGCCAGCAGCCTGAGCGGGGGGGCTTTCTACAATGAGCAGTTCTTC.

The chain uses TRBV30 and TRBJ2-6; D gene ambiguous. This CDR3 has 14 residues. Germline V gene data show CDR1 as GTSNPN and CDR2 as SVGIG (reference sequence). V lost 3 bases to trimming and J lost 11 bases, with 17 bases between them. The CDR3 loop reads CAWSALYSSDVLTF. The DNA for the CDR3 is TGTGCCTGGAGCGCACTCTATTCCTCGGACGTCCTGACTTTC. The full variable domain, completed using reference TRBV30 and TRBJ2-6, is SQTIHQWPATLVQPVGSPLSLECTVEGTSNPNLYWYRQAAGRGLQLLFYSVGIGQISSEVPQNLSASRPQDRQFILSSKKLLLSDSGFYLCAWSALYSSDVLTFGAGSRLTVL.

The chain has TRBV5-6 and TRBJ1-2; D ambiguous. Germline CDR1 SGHDT, CDR2 YYEEEE. The CDR3 is made up of 12 amino acids. Deletions cut 2 bases from V and 1 base from J, with 3 bases between. The CDR3 loop reads CASSLYNYGYTF. DNA of the CDR3: TGTGCCAGCAGCTTATATAACTATGGCTACACCTTC. Complete variable domain (other parts from reference TRBV5-6 and TRBJ1-2): DAGVTQSPTHLIKTRGQQVTLRCSPKSGHDTVSWYQQALGQGPQFIFQYYEEEERQRGNFPDRFSGHQFPNYSSELNVNALLLGDSALYLCASSLYNYGYTFGSGTRLTVV.

V and J are TRBV30 and TRBJ1-4; 7 positions match TRBD1. The germline V gene has CDR1 GTSNPN and CDR2 SVGIG (reference sequence). The CDR3 loop spans 13 amino acids. V shed 4 bases and J 4 bases; nucleotides not matched to a gene: 3. This chain's CDR3 is CAWTRQGNEKLFF. CDR3 coding DNA: TGTGCCTGGACTCGACAGGGTAATGAAAAACTGTTTTTT.

The chain carries TRBV5-1 and TRBJ1-6; unclear D gene. Trimming took off 7 bases at V and 5 bases at J, with 19 bases between the two ends. Germline CDR1 and CDR2: SGHRS and YFSETQ. The CDR3 spans 16 residues. The CDR3 region has the DNA TGCGCCAGCGGAATCGGGGTTCCCGAGAATAATTCACCCCTCCACTTT. The encoded protein is CASGIGVPENNSPLHF.

This chain uses TRBV19 with TRBJ2-3, with a possible D match to TRBD2 (6 bases). Trimming pared 5 bases from V and 4 bases from J, leaving 10 bases between. Germline loops: CDR1 LNHDA, CDR2 SQIVND (reference sequence). The CDR3 length is 13 residues. CDR3 in DNA: TGTGCCAGTAGTCCCGGAGGGCCAGATACGCAGTATTTT. Its translation is CASSPGGPDTQYF.

This chain links TRBV6-1 with TRBJ2-1; 13 bases map to TRBD2. This CDR3 contains 15 residues. Germline lookup yields CDR1 MNHNS and CDR2 SASEGT. V was pared by 8 bases and J by 6 bases, with 7 bases of the junction left unmatched. The CDR3 DNA reads as TGTGCCAGCGGCACACTAGCGGGGGGGTTCAATGAGCAGTTCTTC. The encoded protein is CASGTLAGGFNEQFF.

In this sample, this clone is medium-sized. The CDR3 reads CASSQALTGKVFYEQYF. The CDR3 nucleotides read TGTGCCAGCAGCCAAGCCCTGACAGGGAAGGTTTTTTACGAGCAGTACTTC. The chain uses TRBV21-1 and TRBJ2-7; TRBD1, the table's D call, lacks a check against the DNA. TRBV21-1 is a listed pseudogene. This CDR3 spans 17 amino acids.

In this sample, this clone turned up once. The V call is TRBV7-8, the J call TRBJ1-2, with 8 bases fitting TRBD1. This CDR3 comprises 15 residues. V lost 4 bases and J lost 4; bases outside the gene matches: 8. Germline V gene sequence: CDR1 SGHVS, CDR2 FQNEAQ. The CDR3 bases are TGTGCCAGCAGCTCCATTAGACAGGGGCCCTATGGCTACACCTTC. As protein: CASSSIRQGPYGYTF. Using reference TRBV7-8 and TRBJ1-2 for the parts outside the CDR3, the full variable domain is GAGVSQSPRYKVAKRGQDVALRCDPISGHVSLFWYQQALGQGPEFLTYFQNEAQLDKSGLPSDRFFAERPEGSVSTLKIQRTQQEDSAVYLCASSSIRQGPYGYTFGSGTRLTVV.

The chain uses TRBV18 and TRBJ2-7; D is unresolved. V lost 3 bases to trimming and J lost 3 bases, with 9 bases between them. The CDR3 sequence is 13 residues long. Germline CDR1 is KGHSH and CDR2 is LQKENI. The CDR3 loop reads CASSPSGFYEQYF. The CDR3 DNA is TGTGCCAGCTCACCTTCAGGCTTCTACGAGCAGTACTTC.

The CDR3 coding sequence is TGTGCCAGCAGCGTAGGCCTAGCGGGGGGTAGGCAAGAGACCCAGTACTTC. Encoded protein: CASSVGLAGGRQETQYF. The chain joins TRBV9 to TRBJ2-5, with 11 bases identical to TRBD2. This CDR3 is built from 17 residues. The germline CDR1 and CDR2 sequences are SGDLS and YYNGEE. Trimming removed 0 bases from V and 2 bases from J; junction bases left unmatched: 6.

This chain connects TRBV19 to TRBJ2-7, with a tentative D call TRBD1 (5 bases). The CDR3 is 13 residues long. V was cut by 3 bases and J by 4 bases, with 10 bases left in between. The germline gives CDR1 LNHDA, CDR2 SQIVND (reference sequence). The CDR3 DNA follows: TGTGCCAGTAGTATGTCAGGGCGGTACGAGCAGTACTTC. Protein: CASSMSGRYEQYF.

The J gene is TRBJ2-7, the V gene TRBV27; D ambiguous. Germline lookup yields CDR1 MNHEY and CDR2 SMNVEV (reference sequence). This CDR3 comprises 14 residues. The V gene lost 0 bases and the J gene lost 1 base, with 7 bases spanning the gap. CDR3 amino acids: CASSLSGRSYEQYF. The CDR3 DNA follows: TGTGCCAGCAGTTTATCGGGCAGATCCTACGAGCAGTACTTC.

The chain links TRBV6-1 to TRBJ1-4; D remains ambiguous. This CDR3 region has 17 residues. Looked up from germline, CDR1 is MNHNS and CDR2 is SASEGT. V gave up 0 bases and J gave up 0 bases, with 11 bases separating them. CDR3 coding DNA: TGTGCCAGCAGTGAAGCTTCCTACCCTGCAACTAATGAAAAACTGTTTTTT. Translated: CASSEASYPATNEKLFF.

The chain couples TRBV11-3 to TRBJ1-1; possible D gene TRBD1, 5 bases. V dropped 5 bases and J dropped 9 bases, with 16 bases sitting between them. The germline V gene has CDR1 SGHNT and CDR2 YENEEA. The CDR3 runs to 13 residues. DNA for the CDR3: TGTGCCAGCAGCCGGAACCTCCAGGGTAAAGCTTTCTTT. Translation: CASSRNLQGKAFF.

The V and J genes are TRBV23-1 and TRBJ2-3, with 9 bases matching TRBD1. Being an ORF, TRBV23-1 has a function that is uncertain. With V trimmed by 8 bases and J by 5 bases, 8 bases remained unmatched. The CDR3 covers 14 residues. This CDR3 reads CASGRQGEGDTQYF. CDR3 sequence (DNA): TGCGCCAGCGGACGACAGGGGGAAGGAGATACGCAGTATTTT.

The rearrangement links TRBV28 to TRBJ2-2, with TRBD1 matching 7 bases. Germline-derived CDR1 and CDR2 are MDHEN and SYDVKM. This CDR3 is 14 amino acids long. The V and J ends lost 5 bases and 0 bases, in that order; junction bases with no gene match: 0. The CDR3 nucleotides read TGTGCCAGCAGTGGACAGGCGAACACCGGGGAGCTGTTTTTT. Encoded protein: CASSGQANTGELFF.

The chain joins TRBV5-1 to TRBJ2-7, with D possibly matching TRBD2 (6 bases). The CDR3 spans 12 residues. CDR1 is SGHRS and CDR2 is YFSETQ in the germline V gene. V dropped 7 bases and J dropped 6 bases, with 14 bases sitting between them. The CDR3 spells CASGAGGLEQYF. The DNA of the CDR3 is TGCGCCAGCGGGGCCGGGGGACTCGAGCAGTACTTC.

This clone showed up just once. This chain connects TRBV10-3 to TRBJ1-2, with D tentatively TRBD1 (5 bases). The CDR3 extends over 12 amino acids. V dropped 2 bases and J dropped 8 bases, with 9 bases sitting between them. The V gene's germline CDR1 is ENHRY and CDR2 SYGVKD. The CDR3 here is CAISEAREGYTF. Here the CDR3 DNA reads TGTGCCATCAGTGAGGCCAGGGAAGGCTACACCTTC.

The chain employs TRBV30 and TRBJ1-2; D gene uncertain. From germline, CDR1 is GTSNPN and CDR2 SVGIG (reference sequence). Trimming stripped 2 bases from V and 0 bases from J, with 19 bases between. This CDR3 comprises 17 residues. The CDR3 is CAWSSRVGGRTNYGYTF. CDR3 sequence (DNA): TGTGCCTGGAGTTCCCGTGTGGGAGGGCGCACTAACTATGGCTACACCTTC.

V is TRBV2 and J is TRBJ2-7, with a weak D call TRBD1 (6 bases). V was pared by 7 bases and J by 0 bases, with 10 bases between. The CDR3 sequence is 13 residues long. Per the germline V gene, CDR1 is SNHLY and CDR2 is FYNNEI. CDR3 nucleotides: TGTGCCAGCATCCGGGACAACTCCTACGAGCAGTACTTC. It codes for CASIRDNSYEQYF.

This rearrangement joins TRBV4-1 to TRBJ1-1; D unresolved. V lost 2 bases and J lost 6, with 10 bases in between. Germline V gene lookup returns CDR1 MGHRA and CDR2 YSYEKL. The CDR3 has 13 residues. CDR3 in DNA: TGCGCCAGCAGCCAACGGGTGGGAGCTGAAGCTTTCTTT. It encodes CASSQRVGAEAFF.

The gene calls are TRBV28 and TRBJ2-6, with unresolved D. The ends were cut back, 8 bases at V and 0 bases at J, with 11 bases in the middle. Germline V gene lookup returns CDR1 MDHEN and CDR2 SYDVKM. This CDR3 has 15 amino acids. CDR3 sequence reads: CASHRMSSGANVLTF. CDR3 nucleotides: TGTGCCAGCCACCGTATGAGCTCTGGGGCCAACGTCCTGACTTTC.

The chain joins TRBV19 to TRBJ1-5; 9 nucleotides match TRBD1. V lost 6 bases, J lost 6 bases, and 9 bases stayed unmatched. The CDR3 runs 15 residues. CDR1 and CDR2 (germline): LNHDA, SQIVND (reference sequence). CDR3 in DNA: TGTGCCAGTAGCTCAACCGGGACAGGGAGTCAGCCCCAGCATTTT. This encodes CASSSTGTGSQPQHF. The entire variable domain, with the rest obtained from reference TRBV19 and TRBJ1-5, is as follows: DGGITQSPKYLFRKEGQNVTLSCEQNLNHDAMYWYRQDPGQGLRLIYYSQIVNDFQKGDIAEGYSVSREKKESFPLTVTSAQKNPTAFYLCASSSTGTGSQPQHFGDGTRLSIL.

This chain uses TRBV2 with TRBJ1-1; 11 bases map to TRBD1. V was clipped by 5 bases and J by 10 bases; unmatched bases: 6. This CDR3 region has 13 residues. Germline values: CDR1 SNHLY, CDR2 FYNNEI. CDR3 sequence reads: CASSPGQGVPAFF. CDR3 nucleotide sequence: TGTGCCAGCAGTCCGGGACAGGGGGTCCCAGCTTTCTTT.

V is TRBV11-2 and J is TRBJ1-1; maybe TRBD1 (5 bases). CDR1 and CDR2 (germline): SGHAT, FQNNGV. This CDR3 contains 16 residues. V dropped 3 bases and J dropped 5 bases, with 19 bases sitting between them. The CDR3 sequence: CASSFGQGLFKTEAFF. CDR3 bases: TGTGCCAGCAGCTTTGGCCAGGGACTATTCAAGACTGAAGCTTTCTTT. Looking up the rest from reference TRBV11-2 and TRBJ1-1 gives the full variable domain: EAGVAQSPRYKIIEKRQSVAFWCNPISGHATLYWYQQILGQGPKLLIQFQNNGVVDDSQLPKDRFSAERLKGVDSTLKIQPAKLEDSAVYLCASSFGQGLFKTEAFFGQGTRLTVV.